This is a list of T cell receptor beta chains from one sample in a study of PD-1 blockade in classical Hodgkin lymphoma. Libraries were prepared by immunoSEQ multiplex PCR; TCRdb keeps only in-frame clonotypes and omits some of them. The repertoire holds 120,000 to 150,000 clones, with just under 80% as singletons. The source was peripheral blood mononuclear cells (PBMCs), collected before the second cycle of nivolumab. The receptors originated from a human donor with classical Hodgkin lymphoma. Each CDR3 is given with its conserved first and last residue. A D gene is named only where the DNA matches it firmly. Size is omitted from some rows. Given values are once, few, many or a class for expanded clones.

abundance: -; v_gene: TRBV5-1; d_gene: TRBD2; j_gene: TRBJ2-3; CDR3aa: CASSLVLAGGLDTQYF; CDR3nt: TGCGCCAGCAGCTTGGTATTAGCGGGGGGCCTAGATACGCAGTATTTT
abundance: -; v_gene: TRBV5-6; d_gene: -; j_gene: TRBJ2-7; CDR3aa: CASSFKTSYEQYF; CDR3nt: TGTGCCAGCAGCTTTAAGACTTCCTACGAGCAGTACTTC
abundance: -; v_gene: TRBV4-1; d_gene: -; j_gene: TRBJ2-2; CDR3aa: CASSQYRVGGELFF; CDR3nt: TGCGCCAGCAGCCAGTACAGGGTAGGCGGGGAGCTGTTTTTT
abundance: -; v_gene: TRBV19; d_gene: TRBD1; j_gene: TRBJ2-1; CDR3aa: CASSINRGGNNEQFF; CDR3nt: TGTGCCAGTAGTATAAACAGGGGTGGTAACAATGAGCAGTTCTTC
abundance: few; v_gene: TRBV2; d_gene: -; j_gene: TRBJ2-2; CDR3aa: CASRWGSGGELFF; CDR3nt: TGTGCCAGCCGTTGGGGTTCGGGCGGGGAGCTGTTTTTT
abundance: -; v_gene: TRBV2; d_gene: TRBD1; j_gene: TRBJ2-5; CDR3aa: CASSQGQGWSETQYF; CDR3nt: TGTGCCAGCAGTCAGGGACAGGGGTGGTCGGAGACCCAGTACTTC
abundance: -; v_gene: TRBV5-1; d_gene: TRBD2; j_gene: TRBJ2-7; CDR3aa: CASSQISGRGSYEQYF; CDR3nt: TGCGCCAGCAGCCAGATTAGCGGGAGAGGATCCTACGAGCAGTACTTC
abundance: -; v_gene: TRBV4-1; d_gene: TRBD2; j_gene: TRBJ2-2; CDR3aa: CASSQEGLAGRNTGELFF; CDR3nt: TGCGCCAGCAGCCAAGAGGGTCTAGCGGGGAGGAACACCGGGGAGCTGTTTTTT
abundance: once; v_gene: TRBV7-2; d_gene: TRBD1; j_gene: TRBJ1-2; CDR3aa: CASSLVTGGAYGYTF; CDR3nt: TGTGCCAGCAGCTTAGTGACAGGGGGGGCGTATGGCTACACCTTC
abundance: -; v_gene: TRBV5-1; d_gene: -; j_gene: TRBJ1-1; CDR3aa: CASTWGGPNTEAFF; CDR3nt: TGCGCCAGCACGTGGGGGGGACCGAACACTGAAGCTTTCTTT
abundance: -; v_gene: TRBV28; d_gene: TRBD1; j_gene: TRBJ1-2; CDR3aa: CASSLGTGGVHYGYTF; CDR3nt: TGTGCCAGCAGTTTAGGGACAGGGGGAGTTCACTATGGCTACACCTTC
abundance: few; v_gene: TRBV19; d_gene: -; j_gene: TRBJ2-7; CDR3aa: CASSIAGASSYEQYF; CDR3nt: TGTGCCAGTAGTATTGCTGGGGCTAGCTCCTACGAGCAGTACTTC
abundance: -; v_gene: TRBV13; d_gene: -; j_gene: TRBJ2-5; CDR3aa: CASSLRHQETQYF; CDR3nt: TGTGCCAGCAGCTTAAGACACCAAGAGACCCAGTACTTC
abundance: -; v_gene: TRBV5-8; d_gene: -; j_gene: TRBJ2-5; CDR3aa: CASSLGTGTKQETQYF; CDR3nt: TGTGCCAGCAGCTTGGGGACCGGGACAAAACAAGAGACCCAGTACTTC
abundance: -; v_gene: TRBV28; d_gene: -; j_gene: TRBJ2-3; CDR3aa: CASSLGGQADTQYF; CDR3nt: TGTGCCAGCAGTTTGGGGGGGCAAGCAGATACGCAGTATTTT
abundance: -; v_gene: TRBV14; d_gene: TRBD1; j_gene: TRBJ1-5; CDR3aa: CASSQGTGGRWQPQHF; CDR3nt: TGTGCCAGCAGCCAGGGGACAGGGGGGCGGTGGCAGCCCCAGCATTTT
abundance: -; v_gene: TRBV18; d_gene: TRBD1; j_gene: TRBJ1-5; CDR3aa: CASSPGDRESNQPQHF; CDR3nt: TGTGCCAGCTCACCAGGGGACAGGGAGAGCAATCAGCCCCAGCATTTT
abundance: -; v_gene: TRBV10-3; d_gene: -; j_gene: TRBJ1-1; CDR3aa: CAIQGWNTEAFF; CDR3nt: TGTGCCATACAGGGTTGGAACACTGAAGCTTTCTTT
abundance: few; v_gene: TRBV2; d_gene: -; j_gene: TRBJ2-5; CDR3aa: CASSVDSRETQYF; CDR3nt: TGTGCCAGCAGTGTCGACAGTCGAGAGACCCAGTACTTC
abundance: -; v_gene: TRBV7-2; d_gene: TRBD1; j_gene: TRBJ1-4; CDR3aa: CASSLYGTGRTGRNEKLFF; CDR3nt: TGTGCCAGCAGCTTATACGGGACAGGGAGGACAGGGCGTAATGAAAAACTGTTTTTT
abundance: -; v_gene: TRBV19; d_gene: -; j_gene: TRBJ2-4; CDR3aa: CASSMWSQQNIQYF; CDR3nt: TGTGCCAGTAGTATGTGGTCCCAGCAGAACATTCAGTACTTC
abundance: -; v_gene: TRBV7-8; d_gene: TRBD2; j_gene: TRBJ2-2; CDR3aa: CASSPTSGRAVGELFF; CDR3nt: TGTGCCAGCAGCCCGACTAGCGGGAGGGCCGTCGGGGAGCTGTTTTTT
abundance: once; v_gene: TRBV28; d_gene: -; j_gene: TRBJ1-4; CDR3aa: CASSLGDRIIAKLFF; CDR3nt: TGTGCCAGCAGTTTAGGAGACAGAATAATTGCAAAACTGTTTTTT
abundance: -; v_gene: TRBV2; d_gene: TRBD2; j_gene: TRBJ2-3; CDR3aa: CASSVYGASGRGFTDTQYF; CDR3nt: TGTGCCAGCAGTGTGTACGGGGCTAGCGGGAGAGGGTTCACAGATACGCAGTATTTT
abundance: few; v_gene: TRBV5-1; d_gene: -; j_gene: TRBJ1-1; CDR3aa: CASSLEGGTEAFF; CDR3nt: TGCGCCAGCAGCTTGGAAGGGGGGACTGAAGCTTTCTTT
abundance: -; v_gene: TRBV5-1; d_gene: -; j_gene: TRBJ1-1; CDR3aa: CASSLGTAAGYAEAFF; CDR3nt: TGCGCCAGCAGCTTGGGGACCGCGGCGGGGTACGCTGAAGCTTTCTTT
abundance: -; v_gene: TRBV2; d_gene: TRBD1; j_gene: TRBJ2-1; CDR3aa: CASSLDRGSYNEQFF; CDR3nt: TGTGCCAGCAGCCTTGACAGGGGTTCCTACAATGAGCAGTTCTTC
abundance: once; v_gene: TRBV6-4; d_gene: TRBD1; j_gene: TRBJ1-2; CDR3aa: CASRPGGGANYGYTF; CDR3nt: TGTGCCAGCAGACCCGGAGGGGGCGCAAACTATGGCTACACCTTC
abundance: -; v_gene: TRBV19; d_gene: -; j_gene: TRBJ1-1; CDR3aa: CASSMVAEAFF; CDR3nt: TGTGCCAGTAGTATGGTGGCTGAAGCTTTCTTT
abundance: -; v_gene: TRBV4-2; d_gene: -; j_gene: TRBJ1-1; CDR3aa: CASSQDSTGPRSTEAFF; CDR3nt: TGTGCCAGCAGCCAAGACAGTACAGGACCAAGGAGCACTGAAGCTTTCTTT
abundance: -; v_gene: TRBV6-6; d_gene: -; j_gene: TRBJ1-4; CDR3aa: CASSYSGQNFEKLFF; CDR3nt: TGTGCCAGCAGTTACTCGGGGCAGAACTTTGAAAAACTGTTTTTT
abundance: few; v_gene: TRBV29-1; d_gene: -; j_gene: TRBJ1-1; CDR3aa: CSVERDTEAFF; CDR3nt: TGCAGCGTTGAGAGGGACACTGAAGCTTTCTTT
abundance: -; v_gene: TRBV5-1; d_gene: -; j_gene: TRBJ2-2; CDR3aa: CASSLEGDAGELFF; CDR3nt: TGCGCCAGCAGCTTAGAGGGGGACGCCGGGGAGCTGTTTTTT
abundance: -; v_gene: TRBV7-2; d_gene: -; j_gene: TRBJ2-3; CDR3aa: CASSQERGPQYF; CDR3nt: TGTGCCAGCAGCCAAGAGCGAGGCCCGCAGTATTTT
abundance: once; v_gene: TRBV10-3; d_gene: TRBD2; j_gene: TRBJ2-1; CDR3aa: CASSGLYNEQFF; CDR3nt: TGTGCCAGCTCGGGACTATACAATGAGCAGTTCTTC
abundance: -; v_gene: TRBV6-4; d_gene: TRBD1; j_gene: TRBJ1-2; CDR3aa: CASSGPGRGLGGYTF; CDR3nt: TGTGCCAGCAGCGGTCCCGGCAGGGGGCTTGGTGGCTACACCTTC
abundance: -; v_gene: TRBV6-5; d_gene: TRBD1; j_gene: TRBJ2-7; CDR3aa: CASSRQGPFHEQYF; CDR3nt: TGTGCCAGCAGTCGACAGGGGCCTTTTCACGAGCAGTACTTC
abundance: -; v_gene: TRBV7-6; d_gene: TRBD1; j_gene: TRBJ2-2; CDR3aa: CASSFGTVNTGELFF; CDR3nt: TGTGCCAGCAGCTTCGGGACAGTTAACACCGGGGAGCTGTTTTTT
abundance: few; v_gene: TRBV10-3; d_gene: TRBD2; j_gene: TRBJ2-5; CDR3aa: CAISESREGETQYF; CDR3nt: TGTGCCATCAGTGAGTCGAGGGAGGGGGAGACCCAGTACTTC
abundance: -; v_gene: TRBV7-2; d_gene: TRBD1; j_gene: TRBJ1-2; CDR3aa: CASSSDRINYGYTF; CDR3nt: TGTGCCAGCAGCTCGGACAGGATTAACTATGGCTACACCTTC
abundance: -; v_gene: TRBV19; d_gene: -; j_gene: TRBJ2-2; CDR3aa: CASRTGTLNTGELFF; CDR3nt: TGTGCCAGTAGAACCGGGACACTGAACACCGGGGAGCTGTTTTTT
abundance: few; v_gene: TRBV6-6; d_gene: -; j_gene: TRBJ2-7; CDR3aa: CASRLTGRSYEQYF; CDR3nt: TGTGCCAGCAGGTTGACAGGGAGGTCCTACGAGCAGTACTTC
abundance: -; v_gene: TRBV9; d_gene: -; j_gene: TRBJ2-5; CDR3aa: CASSVDGGHTQYF; CDR3nt: TGTGCCAGCAGCGTAGATGGGGGACACACCCAGTACTTC
abundance: -; v_gene: TRBV19; d_gene: TRBD2; j_gene: TRBJ2-5; CDR3aa: CASSIGLAGGPGQETQYF; CDR3nt: TGTGCCAGTAGTATAGGCCTAGCGGGAGGGCCAGGTCAAGAGACCCAGTACTTC
abundance: -; v_gene: TRBV19; d_gene: -; j_gene: TRBJ2-5; CDR3aa: CASSIGGWLGNRETQYF; CDR3nt: TGTGCCAGTAGTATAGGCGGTTGGCTGGGAAATCGAGAGACCCAGTACTTC
abundance: -; v_gene: TRBV5-6; d_gene: TRBD2; j_gene: TRBJ2-2; CDR3aa: CASSLLGLAVTGELFF; CDR3nt: TGTGCCAGCAGCTTGTTGGGACTAGCAGTCACCGGGGAGCTGTTTTTT
abundance: -; v_gene: TRBV10-3; d_gene: -; j_gene: TRBJ2-7; CDR3aa: CAISETDEQYF; CDR3nt: TGTGCCATCAGCGAGACAGACGAGCAGTACTTC
abundance: once; v_gene: TRBV7-9; d_gene: TRBD1; j_gene: TRBJ2-7; CDR3aa: CASSSPGQGTYEQYF; CDR3nt: TGTGCCAGCAGCTCCCCGGGACAGGGGACCTACGAGCAGTACTTC
abundance: -; v_gene: TRBV7-6; d_gene: -; j_gene: TRBJ2-7; CDR3aa: CASSLTSFEQYF; CDR3nt: TGTGCCAGCAGCCTCACATCATTCGAGCAGTACTTC